The 15 T cell receptor beta chains in this list originate from one sample, sequenced in a study of graft-versus-host responses after intestinal transplantation. The data were produced by immunoSEQ multiplex PCR, yet TCRdb's version contains in-frame clones alone and is incomplete. The sample has roughly 60,000 clones, roughly 90% seen once. The sequencing used PBMCs, collected 26 days after transplant. Every receptor here comes from a human patient who received an intestinal transplant, so some T cells may come from the graft donor.

The chain couples TRBV6-1 to TRBJ2-7; unclear D gene. The V end lost 0 bases, the J end lost 4 bases, and 13 bases lay between the germline ends. Looked up from germline, CDR1 is MNHNS and CDR2 is SASEGT. The CDR3 runs 15 residues. As DNA, the CDR3 is TGTGCCAGCAGTGAAGCGGCAGGATTAGATTACGAGCAGTACGTC. Protein: CASSEAAGLDYEQYV.

This clone was seen once. The chain carries TRBV7-9 and TRBJ2-7; D not certain. The germline CDR1 and CDR2 sequences are SEHNR and FQNEAQ (reference sequence). V dropped 1 base and J dropped 6 bases, with 7 bases sitting between them. This CDR3 contains 12 residues. DNA of the CDR3: TGTGCCAGCAGCTTAGGAGGTGCCGAGCAGTACGTC. Translating it yields CASSLGGAEQYV.

The V gene is TRBV28, the J gene TRBJ2-5; 7 bases match TRBD2. CDR3 length: 14 residues. Looked up from germline, CDR1 is MDHEN and CDR2 is SYDVKM. J was trimmed by 2 bases and V by 6 bases; bases with no gene match: 6. The chain's CDR3 is CASRERGIQETQYF. DNA of the CDR3: TGTGCCAGCAGGGAGCGGGGAATACAAGAGACCCAGTACTTC. Drawing the rest from reference TRBV28 and TRBJ2-5, the complete variable domain is DVKVTQSSRYLVKRTGEKVFLECVQDMDHENMFWYRQDPGLGLRLIYFSYDVKMKEKGDIPEGYSVSREKKERFSLILESASTNQTSMYLCASRERGIQETQYFGPGTRLLVL.

This clone was counted once. J is TRBJ2-5 and V is TRBV18; perhaps TRBD2 as D (5 bases). This CDR3 has 14 residues. The germline V gene encodes CDR1 KGHSH and CDR2 LQKENI. V shed 1 base and J shed 2 bases, with 8 bases lying between them. The CDR3 DNA reads as TGTGCCAGCTCACCACTCGGGGAACAAGAGACCCAGTACTTC. This codes for CASSPLGEQETQYF.

The chain carries TRBV5-4 and TRBJ1-1; D is unclear. Looked up from germline, CDR1 is SGHNT and CDR2 is YYREEE (reference sequence). The CDR3 covers 14 residues. The V and J ends lost 4 bases and 1 base respectively, with 11 bases between them. The CDR3 bases are TGTGCCAGCAGCCCACTTCCGGGGAACACTGAAGCTTTCTTT. Translation gives CASSPLPGNTEAFF.

This clone was detected once. The V and J genes are TRBV6-1 and TRBJ2-7; the D is unclear. Germline CDR1 reads MNHNS; CDR2 reads SASEGT. V was pared by 3 bases and J by 1 base, with 7 bases between. The CDR3 spans 13 residues. This chain's CDR3 is CASSEAGSYEQYV. The CDR3 DNA reads as TGTGCCAGCAGTGAGGCAGGTTCCTACGAGCAGTACGTC.

CDR3 loop: CASSHTAQGTYEQYV. The CDR3 nucleotides read TGTGCCAGCAGCCATACCGCACAGGGAACCTACGAGCAGTACGTC. The V and J genes are TRBV6-5 and TRBJ2-7, with D possibly TRBD1 on 6 matching bases. Trimming took 6 bases from V and 2 from J, leaving 17 bases between them. From germline, CDR1 is MNHEY and CDR2 SVGAGI. This CDR3 comprises 15 residues.

The V call is TRBV27, the J call TRBJ1-1; TRBD1 matches at 7 bases. The trim removed 3 bases at V and 6 bases at J, leaving 10 bases unmatched. Germline assignment: CDR1 MNHEY and CDR2 SMNVEV (reference sequence). This CDR3 spans 15 amino acids. CDR3: CASSLNPYDRAEAFF. CDR3 sequence (DNA): TGTGCCAGCAGTTTGAACCCCTACGACAGGGCTGAAGCTTTCTTT.

The chain joins TRBV27 to TRBJ2-2; D perhaps matches TRBD1 (5 bases). This CDR3 is 16 amino acids long. Trimming took off 8 bases at V and 2 bases at J, with 18 bases between the two ends. Germline lookup yields CDR1 MNHEY and CDR2 SMNVEV (reference sequence). The CDR3 nucleotides read TGTGCCAGCGGCCCCCAGGGTACTTATAACACCGGGGAGCTGTTTTTT. Residues: CASGPQGTYNTGELFF.

The chain employs TRBV5-6 and TRBJ1-4; D may be TRBD1 (6 bases). The CDR3 is 15 residues long. Looked up from germline, CDR1 is SGHDT and CDR2 is YYEEEE. Trimming stripped 2 bases from V and 6 bases from J, with 14 bases between. The CDR3 DNA is TGTGCCAGCAGCTTCCTCAGGGGACCAGATGAAAAACTGTTTTTT. Protein: CASSFLRGPDEKLFF.

The V call is TRBV9, the J call TRBJ1-1; possibly TRBD1 for D (5 bases). V lost 0 bases to trimming and J lost 5 bases, with 8 bases between them. Germline loops: CDR1 SGDLS, CDR2 YYNGEE. The CDR3 totals 13 residues. In DNA form, the CDR3 reads TGTGCCAGCAGCGTAGCAGGGCATACTGAAGCTTTCTTT. It encodes CASSVAGHTEAFF. The variable domain in full, with the rest retrieved from reference TRBV9 and TRBJ1-1, is DSGVTQTPKHLITATGQRVTLRCSPRSGDLSVYWYQQSLDQGLQFLIQYYNGEERAKGNILERFSAQQFPDLHSELNLSSLELGDSALYFCASSVAGHTEAFFGQGTRLTVV.

This chain joins TRBV18 and TRBJ2-1; possibly TRBD1 for D (5 bases). Per the germline V gene, CDR1 is KGHSH and CDR2 is LQKENI. This CDR3 is built from 16 residues. V dropped 2 bases and J dropped 5 bases, with 16 bases sitting between them. The CDR3 nucleotides are TGTGCCAGCTCACCATGGGGCAGAATCCCCCACAATGAGCAGTTCTTC. Encoded protein: CASSPWGRIPHNEQFF.

This clone came up a few times. The CDR3 protein is CATSRAPRVWGYTF. CDR3 DNA: TGTGCCACCAGCAGAGCCCCGAGGGTCTGGGGCTACACCTTC. The rearrangement joins TRBV15 to TRBJ1-2; D gene uncertain. The CDR3 runs to 14 residues. Germline-derived CDR1 and CDR2 are LNHNV and YYDKDF (reference sequence). V shed 1 base and J shed 8 bases, with 14 bases lying between them.

This chain uses TRBV9 with TRBJ2-5; 9 bases line up with TRBD1. With 4 bases clipped from V and 5 bases from J, the junction kept 9 bases outside the gene matches. In germline, CDR1 is SGDLS, CDR2 YYNGEE. There are 15 residues in the CDR3. The CDR3 reads CASSSRDREGETQYF. CDR3 nucleotides: TGTGCCAGCAGCTCCCGGGACAGGGAGGGGGAGACCCAGTACTTC.

The V call is TRBV7-2, the J call TRBJ2-7; D might be TRBD1 (6 bases). The germline gives CDR1 SGHTA, CDR2 FQGNSA. The CDR3 runs to 14 residues. V shed 6 bases and J shed 5 bases, with 17 bases lying between them. CDR3 in DNA: TGTGCCAGCAGAGAACAGGGAAGGTCGAACGAGCAGTACTTC. Encoded protein: CASREQGRSNEQYF. Combining the CDR3 with reference TRBV7-2 and TRBJ2-7 gives the whole variable domain GAGVSQSPSNKVTEKGKDVELRCDPISGHTALYWYRQSLGQGLEFLIYFQGNSAPDKSGLPSDRFSAERTGGSVSTLTIQRTQQEDSAVYLCASREQGRSNEQYFGPGTRLTVT.